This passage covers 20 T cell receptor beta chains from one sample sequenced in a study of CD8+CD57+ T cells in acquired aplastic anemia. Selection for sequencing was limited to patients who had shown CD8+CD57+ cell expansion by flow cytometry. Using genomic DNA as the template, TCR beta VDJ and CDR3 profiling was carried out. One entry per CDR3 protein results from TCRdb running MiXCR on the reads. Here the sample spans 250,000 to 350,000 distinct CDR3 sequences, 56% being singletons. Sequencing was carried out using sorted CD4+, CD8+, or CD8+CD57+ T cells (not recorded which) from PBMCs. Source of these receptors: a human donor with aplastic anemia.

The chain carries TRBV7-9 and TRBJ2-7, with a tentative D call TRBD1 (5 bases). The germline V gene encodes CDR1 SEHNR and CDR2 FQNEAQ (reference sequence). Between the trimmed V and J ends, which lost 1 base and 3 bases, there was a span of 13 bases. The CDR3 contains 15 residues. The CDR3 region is CASSLDFQGYYEQYF. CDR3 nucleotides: TGTGCCAGCAGCTTAGATTTCCAGGGATACTACGAGCAGTACTTC.

The CDR3 region is CASKRTGGTDTQYF. CDR3 DNA sequence: TGTGCCAGCAAAAGGACAGGGGGCACAGATACGCAGTATTTT. The gene calls are TRBV2 and TRBJ2-3; 9 bases agree with TRBD1. This CDR3 contains 14 residues. From germline, CDR1 is SNHLY and CDR2 FYNNEI. V shed 7 bases, J shed 1 base, and the junction held 3 bases outside the gene matches.

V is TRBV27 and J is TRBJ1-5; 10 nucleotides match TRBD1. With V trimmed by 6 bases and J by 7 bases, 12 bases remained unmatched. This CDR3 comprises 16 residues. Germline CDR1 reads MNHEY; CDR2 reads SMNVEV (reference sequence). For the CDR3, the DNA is TGTGCCAGCAGACTGACCGGGACAGGGGTCGTCCAGCCCCAGCATTTT. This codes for CASRLTGTGVVQPQHF.

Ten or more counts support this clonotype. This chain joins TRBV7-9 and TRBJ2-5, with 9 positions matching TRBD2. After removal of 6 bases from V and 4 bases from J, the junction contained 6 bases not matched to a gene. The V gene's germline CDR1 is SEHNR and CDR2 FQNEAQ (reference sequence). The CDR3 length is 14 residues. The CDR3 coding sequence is TGTGCCAGCAGTTTTAGCGGGAGTACAGAGACCCAGTACTTC. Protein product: CASSFSGSTETQYF.

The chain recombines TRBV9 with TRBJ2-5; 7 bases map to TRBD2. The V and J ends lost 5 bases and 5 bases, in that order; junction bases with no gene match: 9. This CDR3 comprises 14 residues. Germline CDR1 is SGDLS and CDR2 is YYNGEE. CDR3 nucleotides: TGTGCCAGCAGTCCGAGCGGGACCGGGGAGACCCAGTACTTC. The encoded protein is CASSPSGTGETQYF.

The CDR3 DNA is TGTGCCAGCAGCCCAACTAGCGGGGGGGTCGACGAGCAGTTCTTC. Translating it yields CASSPTSGGVDEQFF. The J gene is TRBJ2-1, the V gene TRBV14; 13 bases are a match to TRBD2. The CDR3 loop spans 15 amino acids. Germline CDR1 and CDR2: SGHDN and FVKESK. J gave up 10 bases and V 4 bases, and 7 bases lay outside the gene matches. The whole variable domain, filled in from reference TRBV14 and TRBJ2-1, reads EAGVTQFPSHSVIEKGQTVTLRCDPISGHDNLYWYRRVMGKEIKFLLHFVKESKQDESGMPNNRFLAERTGGTYSTLKVQPAELEDSGVYFCASSPTSGGVDEQFFGPGTRLTVL.

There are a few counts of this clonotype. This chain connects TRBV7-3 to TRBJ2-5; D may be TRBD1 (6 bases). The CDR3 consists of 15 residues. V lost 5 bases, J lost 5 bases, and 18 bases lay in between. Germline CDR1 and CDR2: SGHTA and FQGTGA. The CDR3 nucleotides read TGTGCCAGCAGCCCCGGACAGACTCCCAAGGAGACCCAGTACTTC. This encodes CASSPGQTPKETQYF.

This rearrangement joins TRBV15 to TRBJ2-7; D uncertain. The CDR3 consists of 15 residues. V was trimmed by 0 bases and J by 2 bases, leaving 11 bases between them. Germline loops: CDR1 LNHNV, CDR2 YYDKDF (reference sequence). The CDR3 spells CATSRDSQDPYEQYF. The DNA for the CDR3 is TGTGCCACCAGCAGAGATAGTCAGGACCCCTACGAGCAGTACTTC.

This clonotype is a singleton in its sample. For the CDR3, the DNA is TGTGCCAGCAGCTTTACACGGAGCTCCTACAATGAGCAGTTCTTC. The encoded protein is CASSFTRSSYNEQFF. This chain joins TRBV7-9 and TRBJ2-1; D gene ambiguous. The germline V gene has CDR1 SEHNR and CDR2 FQNEAQ (reference sequence). CDR3 length: 15 residues. V lost 3 bases and J 0 bases, leaving 9 bases between the germline ends.

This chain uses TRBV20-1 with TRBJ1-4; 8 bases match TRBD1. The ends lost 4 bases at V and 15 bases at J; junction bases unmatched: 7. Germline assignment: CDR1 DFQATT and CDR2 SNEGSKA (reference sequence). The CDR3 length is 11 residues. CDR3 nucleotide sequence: TGCAGTGCTAAGGGACAGGCGGTTGTGTTTTTT. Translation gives CSAKGQAVVFF.

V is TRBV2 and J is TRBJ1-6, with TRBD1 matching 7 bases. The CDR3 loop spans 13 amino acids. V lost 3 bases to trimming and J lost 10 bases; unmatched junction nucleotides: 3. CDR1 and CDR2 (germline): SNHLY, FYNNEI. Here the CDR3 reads CASSETGSSPLHF. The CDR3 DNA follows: TGTGCCAGCAGTGAGACAGGGTCGTCACCCCTCCACTTT.

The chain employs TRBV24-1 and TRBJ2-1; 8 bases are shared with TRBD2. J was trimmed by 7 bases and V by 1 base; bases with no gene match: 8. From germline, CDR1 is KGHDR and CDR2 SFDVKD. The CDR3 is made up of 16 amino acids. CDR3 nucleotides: TGTGCCACCAGTGATTTTGGCGGGAGGATAGGGAATGAGCAGTTCTTC. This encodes CATSDFGGRIGNEQFF.

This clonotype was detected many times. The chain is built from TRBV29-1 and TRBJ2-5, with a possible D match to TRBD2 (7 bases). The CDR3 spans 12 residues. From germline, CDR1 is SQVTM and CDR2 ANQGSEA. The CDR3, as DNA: TGCGCCGGTCGGGGGGCCCAAGAGACCCAGTACTTC. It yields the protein CAGRGAQETQYF.

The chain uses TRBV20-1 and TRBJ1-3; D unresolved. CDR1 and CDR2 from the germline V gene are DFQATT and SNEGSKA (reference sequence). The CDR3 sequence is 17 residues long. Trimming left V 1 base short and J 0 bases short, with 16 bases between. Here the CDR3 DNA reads TGCAGTGCTAGAGTGGAGGATTCGCGCTTCTCTGGAAACACCATATATTTT. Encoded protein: CSARVEDSRFSGNTIYF.

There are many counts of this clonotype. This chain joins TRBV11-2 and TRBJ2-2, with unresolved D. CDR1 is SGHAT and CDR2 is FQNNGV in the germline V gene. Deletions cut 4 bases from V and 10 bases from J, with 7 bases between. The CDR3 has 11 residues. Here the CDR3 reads CASSSSVELFF. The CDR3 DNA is TGTGCCAGCAGCTCCTCCGTGGAGCTGTTTTTT.

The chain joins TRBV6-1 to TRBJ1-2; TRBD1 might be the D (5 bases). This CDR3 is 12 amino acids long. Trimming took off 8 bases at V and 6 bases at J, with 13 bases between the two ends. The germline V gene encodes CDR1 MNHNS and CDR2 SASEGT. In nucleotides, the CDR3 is TGTGCCAGCTGGCAGGGCATCCATGGCTACACCTTC. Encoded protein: CASWQGIHGYTF.

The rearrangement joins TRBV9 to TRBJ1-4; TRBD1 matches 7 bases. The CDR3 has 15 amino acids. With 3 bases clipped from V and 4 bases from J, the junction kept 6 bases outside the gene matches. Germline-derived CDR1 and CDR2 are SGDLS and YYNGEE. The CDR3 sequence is CASSASGQINEKLFF. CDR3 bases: TGTGCCAGCAGCGCGTCGGGACAGATTAATGAAAAACTGTTTTTT.

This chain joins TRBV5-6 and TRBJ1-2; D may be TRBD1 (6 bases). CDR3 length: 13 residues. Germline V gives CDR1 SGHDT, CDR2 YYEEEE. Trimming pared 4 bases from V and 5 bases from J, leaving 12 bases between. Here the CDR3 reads CASSVQGSYGYTF. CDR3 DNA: TGTGCCAGCAGCGTACAGGGTAGTTATGGCTACACCTTC.

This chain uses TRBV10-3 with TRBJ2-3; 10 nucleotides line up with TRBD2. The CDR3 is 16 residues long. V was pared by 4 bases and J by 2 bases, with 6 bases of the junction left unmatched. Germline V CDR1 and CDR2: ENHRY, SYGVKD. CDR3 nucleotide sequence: TGTGCCATCAGTGGGCCGGGACTAGCGAACACAGATACGCAGTATTTT. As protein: CAISGPGLANTDTQYF.

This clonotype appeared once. The CDR3 region is CASRTIAGSSTDTQYF. The CDR3 DNA sequence: TGTGCCAGCAGAACAATAGCGGGGTCTAGCACAGATACGCAGTATTTT. The V and J genes are TRBV6-5 and TRBJ2-3; TRBD2 agrees at 8 bases. The CDR3 totals 16 residues. The V and J ends lost 6 bases and 0 bases, in that order; junction bases with no gene match: 8. Germline V gene data show CDR1 as MNHEY and CDR2 as SVGAGI.